Listed below are T cell receptor beta chains from one sample, sequenced in a study of T cell responses to AZD1222 COVID-19 vaccine. The table came from immunoSEQ multiplex PCR; TCRdb's copy has only in-frame clones and leaves some out. This repertoire shows around 160,000 clones, 90% to 95% found once; its top ten account for over 1.1%. The specimen was peripheral blood, collected on day 0 of AZD1222 vaccination. The receptors were sampled from an adult in good health. Each CDR3 is given with its conserved first and last residue.

CDR3 length,J gene,V gene,CDR3 protein
11,TRBJ2-7,TRBV6-5,CASAQTYEQYF
13,TRBJ2-5,TRBV12-5,CASAPWGRETQYF
17,TRBJ2-1,TRBV9,CASSVDPPGLVHNEQFF
19,TRBJ2-1,TRBV5-6,CASSPPGLAEIIRGNEQFF
14,TRBJ1-1,TRBV5-1,CASSSQTGNTEAFF
14,TRBJ1-6,TRBV3-1/TRBV3-2,CASSPLLNNSPLHF
15,TRBJ2-7,TRBV7-3,CASSLTRDRGNEQYF
16,TRBJ1-4,TRBV28,CASSSSPFGSSEKLFF
17,TRBJ2-5,TRBV23-1,CASSHPTGTSAQETQYF
14,TRBJ1-6,TRBV6-5,CASRNGQGNSPLHF